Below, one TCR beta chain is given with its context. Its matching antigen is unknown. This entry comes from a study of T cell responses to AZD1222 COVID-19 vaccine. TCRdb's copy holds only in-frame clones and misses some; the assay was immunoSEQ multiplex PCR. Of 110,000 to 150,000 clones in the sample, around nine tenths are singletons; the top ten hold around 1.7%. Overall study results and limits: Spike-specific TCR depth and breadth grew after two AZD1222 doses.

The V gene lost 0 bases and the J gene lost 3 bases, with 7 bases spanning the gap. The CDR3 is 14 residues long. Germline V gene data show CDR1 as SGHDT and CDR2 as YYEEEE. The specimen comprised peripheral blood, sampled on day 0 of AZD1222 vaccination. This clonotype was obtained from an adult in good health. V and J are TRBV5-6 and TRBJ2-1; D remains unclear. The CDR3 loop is CASSLGQLYNEQFF. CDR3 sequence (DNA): TGTGCCAGCAGCTTGGGGCAGCTCTACAATGAGCAGTTCTTC.